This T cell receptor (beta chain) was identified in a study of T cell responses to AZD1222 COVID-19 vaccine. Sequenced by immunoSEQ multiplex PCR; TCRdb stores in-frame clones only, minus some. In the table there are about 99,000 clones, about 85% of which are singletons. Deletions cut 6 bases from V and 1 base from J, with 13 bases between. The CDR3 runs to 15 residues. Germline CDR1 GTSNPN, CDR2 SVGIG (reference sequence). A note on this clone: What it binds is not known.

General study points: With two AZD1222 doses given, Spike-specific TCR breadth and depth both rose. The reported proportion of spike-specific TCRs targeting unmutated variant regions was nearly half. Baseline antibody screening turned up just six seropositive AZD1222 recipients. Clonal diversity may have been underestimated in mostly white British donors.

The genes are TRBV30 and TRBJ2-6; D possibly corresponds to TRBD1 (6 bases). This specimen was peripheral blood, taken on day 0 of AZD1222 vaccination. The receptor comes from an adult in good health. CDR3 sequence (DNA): TGTGCCTGTACACAGGGTTGGTCTGGGGCCAACGTCCTGACTTTC. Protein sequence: CACTQGWSGANVLTF.